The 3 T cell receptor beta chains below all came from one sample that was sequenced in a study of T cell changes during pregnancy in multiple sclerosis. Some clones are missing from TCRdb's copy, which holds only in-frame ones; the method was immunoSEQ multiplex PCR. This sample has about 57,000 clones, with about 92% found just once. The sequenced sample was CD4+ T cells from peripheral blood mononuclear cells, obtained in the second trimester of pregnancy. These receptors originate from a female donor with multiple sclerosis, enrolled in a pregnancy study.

The CDR3 sequence is CASSPRTSGGPFGELFF. Written as DNA, the CDR3 is TGTGCCAGTAGCCCACGGACTAGCGGGGGGCCCTTCGGGGAGCTGTTTTTT. The gene calls are TRBV19 and TRBJ2-2, with 14 bases aligning to TRBD2. The CDR3 runs to 17 residues. J gave up 7 bases and V 6 bases, and 10 bases lay outside the gene matches. In germline, CDR1 is LNHDA, CDR2 SQIVND (reference sequence). Complete variable domain (other parts from reference TRBV19 and TRBJ2-2): DGGITQSPKYLFRKEGQNVTLSCEQNLNHDAMYWYRQDPGQGLRLIYYSQIVNDFQKGDIAEGYSVSREKKESFPLTVTSAQKNPTAFYLCASSPRTSGGPFGELFFGEGSRLTVL.

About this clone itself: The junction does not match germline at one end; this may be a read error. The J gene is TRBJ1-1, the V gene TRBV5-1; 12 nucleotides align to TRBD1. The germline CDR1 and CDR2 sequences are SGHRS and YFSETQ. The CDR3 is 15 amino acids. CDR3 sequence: CANSKEGQGAYEAFF. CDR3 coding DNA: TGCGCCAACAGCAAGGAGGGACAGGGGGCGTACGAAGCTTTCTTT.

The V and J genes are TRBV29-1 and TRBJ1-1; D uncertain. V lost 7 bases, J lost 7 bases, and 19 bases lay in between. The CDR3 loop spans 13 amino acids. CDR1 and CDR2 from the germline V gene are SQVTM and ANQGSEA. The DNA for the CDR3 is TGCAGCGCAAAAGACGGATATGCGGGTGAAGCTTTCTTT. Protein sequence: CSAKDGYAGEAFF.